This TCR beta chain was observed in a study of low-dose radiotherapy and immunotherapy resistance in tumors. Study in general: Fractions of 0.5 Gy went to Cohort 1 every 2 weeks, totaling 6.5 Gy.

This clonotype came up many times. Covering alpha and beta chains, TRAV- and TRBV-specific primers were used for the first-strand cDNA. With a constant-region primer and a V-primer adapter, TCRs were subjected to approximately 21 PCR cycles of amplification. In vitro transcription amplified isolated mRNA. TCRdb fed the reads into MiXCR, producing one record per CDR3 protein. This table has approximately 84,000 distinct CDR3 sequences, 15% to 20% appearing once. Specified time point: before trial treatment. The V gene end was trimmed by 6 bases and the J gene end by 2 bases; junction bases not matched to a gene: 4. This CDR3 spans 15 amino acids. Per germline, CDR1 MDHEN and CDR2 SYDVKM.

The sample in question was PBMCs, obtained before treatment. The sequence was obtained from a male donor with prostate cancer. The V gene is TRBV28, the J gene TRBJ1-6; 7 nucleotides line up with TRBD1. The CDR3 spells CASRLGTAYNSPLHF. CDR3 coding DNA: TGTGCCAGCAGGCTTGGGACAGCCTATAATTCACCCCTCCACTTT. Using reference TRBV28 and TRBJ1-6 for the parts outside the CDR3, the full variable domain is DVKVTQSSRYLVKRTGEKVFLECVQDMDHENMFWYRQDPGLGLRLIYFSYDVKMKEKGDIPEGYSVSREKKERFSLILESASTNQTSMYLCASRLGTAYNSPLHFGNGTRLTVT.